The 27 T cell receptor beta chains below were found in one sample sequenced in a study of CD8+ T cells in alopecia areata. Treatment: oral pan-JAK inhibitor, 5-10 mg twice daily. As the sequencing template, cDNA was produced by extracting RNA and reverse transcribing it. Method: immunoSEQ multiplex PCR; TCRdb's copy keeps in-frame clones and lacks some. The sample consists of more than 200,000 clones, less than 45% of them appearing once. This sample comprised CD4+ T cells sorted from blood, obtained between weeks 36 and 40, from a patient treated with tofacitinib. Receptor source: a human donor with alopecia areata.

The CDR3: CASSSGQGWQETQYF. The CDR3 DNA reads as TGTGCCAGCAGTTCTGGACAGGGTTGGCAAGAGACCCAGTACTTC. This chain connects TRBV28 to TRBJ2-5; 8 bases are a match to TRBD1. The V gene's germline CDR1 is MDHEN and CDR2 SYDVKM. The CDR3 is made up of 15 amino acids. V lost 4 bases to trimming and J lost 2 bases; unmatched junction nucleotides: 6. Supplemented by reference TRBV28 and TRBJ2-5, the full variable domain reads DVKVTQSSRYLVKRTGEKVFLECVQDMDHENMFWYRQDPGLGLRLIYFSYDVKMKEKGDIPEGYSVSREKKERFSLILESASTNQTSMYLCASSSGQGWQETQYFGPGTRLLVL.

This sequence joins TRBV5-1 and TRBJ2-1; TRBD1 aligns across 12 bases. The germline gives CDR1 SGHRS, CDR2 YFSETQ. The CDR3 has 15 amino acids. V was clipped by 0 bases and J by 14 bases; unmatched bases: 9. The CDR3, as DNA: TGCGCCAGCAGCTTGGCCCCGGGGACAGGGGGCGAGGAGTTCTTC. Translated, it gives CASSLAPGTGGEEFF.

This clone was counted between two and nine times. The rearrangement links TRBV7-2 to TRBJ2-3; 10 bases are shared with TRBD2. Germline V gene lookup returns CDR1 SGHTA and CDR2 FQGNSA. Losses at the gene ends were 1 base for V and 10 bases for J; bases not matched to a gene: 8. CDR3 length: 15 residues. The CDR3 sequence is CASSLESSGGRAQYF. CDR3 DNA: TGTGCCAGCAGCTTAGAGTCTAGCGGGGGACGAGCGCAGTATTTT.

This rearrangement joins TRBV27 to TRBJ2-1; D is ambiguous. Trimming cost V 5 bases and J 1 base, with 15 bases left between them. The CDR3 sequence is 16 residues long. Germline CDR1 reads MNHEY; CDR2 reads SMNVEV (reference sequence). The DNA for the CDR3 is TGTGCCAGCAGTCCAGGCGCTAGGCCATCCTACAATGAGCAGTTCTTC. Its translation: CASSPGARPSYNEQFF.

V and J are TRBV5-1 and TRBJ2-6; a weak D match, TRBD1 (6 bases). This CDR3 has 18 amino acids. Germline V gives CDR1 SGHRS, CDR2 YFSETQ. V lost 4 bases to trimming and J lost 0 bases, with 17 bases between them. This CDR3 reads CASSHRTEISSGANVLTF. In DNA, the CDR3 is TGCGCCAGCAGCCACAGGACAGAGATTAGCTCTGGGGCCAACGTCCTGACTTTC.

The gene calls are TRBV30 and TRBJ2-4; no definite D call. The germline V gene has CDR1 GTSNPN and CDR2 SVGIG (reference sequence). The length of the CDR3 is 13 residues. V dropped 1 base and J dropped 12 bases, with 16 bases sitting between them. The CDR3 DNA sequence: TGTGCCTGGAGTGAAGACACCCTTTTGGATCAGTACTTC. Encoded protein: CAWSEDTLLDQYF.

This chain connects TRBV30 to TRBJ1-4; D not resolved. Germline V gene data show CDR1 as GTSNPN and CDR2 as SVGIG (reference sequence). The ends were cut back, 5 bases at V and 0 bases at J, with 7 bases in the middle. CDR3 size: 13 residues. CDR3 sequence reads: CAWGQTTNEKLFF. CDR3 nucleotide sequence: TGTGCCTGGGGTCAAACAACTAATGAAAAACTGTTTTTT.

This clone occurred a few times. V and J are TRBV5-1 and TRBJ2-1; 7 bases map to TRBD2. Looked up from germline, CDR1 is SGHRS and CDR2 is YFSETQ. Trimming took 0 bases from V and 7 from J; bases not matched to a gene: 10. The CDR3 has 16 residues. In nucleotides, the CDR3 is TGCGCCAGCAGCTTGGTGGGAGGGAGGGCCTCAAATGAGCAGTTCTTC. This translates into CASSLVGGRASNEQFF.

This chain joins TRBV2 and TRBJ1-2; TRBD1 matches 9 bases. With 6 bases clipped from V and 8 bases from J, the junction kept 4 bases outside the gene matches. Germline CDR1 SNHLY, CDR2 FYNNEI. The CDR3 runs 12 residues. CDR3 region: CASRGDRVGYTF. CDR3 DNA: TGTGCCAGCAGGGGGGACAGGGTCGGCTACACCTTC.

This rearrangement joins TRBV29-1 to TRBJ2-5, with D unresolved. Germline lookup yields CDR1 SQVTM and CDR2 ANQGSEA. This CDR3 comprises 14 residues. V was pared by 7 bases and J by 5 bases, with 20 bases between. CDR3 protein: CSGTTDRIEETQYF. CDR3 DNA: TGCAGCGGAACCACAGATCGGATTGAGGAGACCCAGTACTTC.

This chain connects TRBV5-1 to TRBJ2-5; a possible D gene is TRBD2 (7 bases). Germline V gives CDR1 SGHRS, CDR2 YFSETQ. V shed 4 bases and J shed 3 bases, with 10 bases lying between them. This CDR3 has 13 amino acids. DNA of the CDR3: TGCGCCAGCAGCCGGGGGGCAAAAGAGACCCAGTACTTC. This sequence encodes CASSRGAKETQYF.

This chain connects TRBV30 to TRBJ2-1; D remains unclear. Germline CDR1 GTSNPN, CDR2 SVGIG (reference sequence). This CDR3 spans 14 amino acids. The germline V and J ends were trimmed by 5 bases and 0 bases, with 11 bases remaining between them. CDR3 nucleotides: TGTGCCTGGTTGCCGGACCTCTCCTACAATGAGCAGTTCTTC. This sequence encodes CAWLPDLSYNEQFF.

This chain joins TRBV2 and TRBJ2-5, with 12 bases aligning to TRBD1. V dropped 7 bases and J dropped 1; count of bases not matched to a gene: 4. CDR3 size: 15 residues. CDR1 and CDR2 (germline): SNHLY, FYNNEI. The CDR3 nucleotides are TGTGCCAGCAAGCGGGACAGGGGGCCCCAAGAGACCCAGTACTTC. Translation gives CASKRDRGPQETQYF. The full variable domain, with the rest looked up from reference TRBV2 and TRBJ2-5, is EPEVTQTPSHQVTQMGQEVILRCVPISNHLYFYWYRQILGQKVEFLVSFYNNEISEKSEIFDDQFSVERPDGSNFTLKIRSTKLEDSAMYFCASKRDRGPQETQYFGPGTRLLVL.

This clone was seen a few times. The sample has other DNA sequences that encode this CDR3 too. The chain employs TRBV7-9 and TRBJ2-3; D is undetermined. The CDR3 is 13 amino acids. The V gene's germline CDR1 is SEHNR and CDR2 FQNEAQ (reference sequence). Trimming removed 4 bases at V and 1 base at J, with 6 bases between. The CDR3 here is CASSSSGTDTQYF. CDR3 nucleotides: TGTGCCAGCAGCTCCTCGGGCACAGATACGCAGTATTTT.

This clone has a handful of counts. The chain uses TRBV7-2 and TRBJ2-5, with TRBD2 identical over 7 bases. V gave up 2 bases and J gave up 4 bases; unmatched junction bases: 7. The CDR3 spans 15 residues. The germline CDR1 and CDR2 sequences are SGHTA and FQGNSA. CDR3 in DNA: TGTGCCAGCAGCTTAACCCGGCTAGCGGTAGAGACCCAGTACTTC. It yields the protein CASSLTRLAVETQYF.

The chain combines TRBV16 with TRBJ1-2, with no clear D. The V gene's germline CDR1 is KGHSY and CDR2 FQNENV. The CDR3 is 13 residues long. Deletions cut 0 bases from V and 2 bases from J, with 4 bases between. The CDR3 protein is CASSQSGNYGYTF. Here the CDR3 DNA reads TGTGCCAGCAGCCAATCGGGGAACTATGGCTACACCTTC.

The J gene is TRBJ1-1, the V gene TRBV6-5; the D is unclear. The CDR3 runs 14 residues. CDR1 is MNHEY and CDR2 is SVGAGI in the germline V gene. V was shortened by 0 bases and J by 2 bases, with 7 bases between the two germline ends. The CDR3: CASSYSEDNTEAFF. DNA for the CDR3: TGTGCCAGCAGTTACTCGGAAGATAACACTGAAGCTTTCTTT.

This rearrangement joins TRBV5-6 to TRBJ1-1; D gene unclear. Germline values: CDR1 SGHDT, CDR2 YYEEEE. Trimming left V 2 bases short and J 5 bases short, with 4 bases between. There are 11 residues in the CDR3. CDR3 bases: TGTGCCAGCAGCTTTGCGACTGAAGCTTTCTTT. Protein sequence: CASSFATEAFF.

The chain is built from TRBV30 and TRBJ1-2; weak D call: TRBD1 (6 bases). The length of the CDR3 is 14 residues. CDR1 and CDR2 (germline): GTSNPN, SVGIG (reference sequence). Trimming took 3 bases from V and 4 from J, leaving 15 bases between them. As DNA, the CDR3 is TGTGCCTGGAGGAGGACAGCCCTCCTCTATGGCTACACCTTC. This encodes CAWRRTALLYGYTF.

This clone was counted between two and nine times. The chain couples TRBV11-2 to TRBJ2-5, with D possibly matching TRBD2 (6 bases). The CDR3 spans 15 residues. V lost 3 bases and J lost 5, with 16 bases in between. Germline assignment: CDR1 SGHAT and CDR2 FQNNGV. This CDR3 reads CASSFGGAPMETQYF. For the CDR3, the DNA is TGTGCCAGCAGCTTCGGGGGAGCCCCAATGGAGACCCAGTACTTC.

This sequence joins TRBV7-2 and TRBJ2-3; a weak D match, TRBD2 (6 bases). This CDR3 region has 14 residues. Per germline, CDR1 SGHTA and CDR2 FQGNSA. With 1 base removed from V and 6 bases from J, the gap between germline ends came to 11 bases. The CDR3 region has the DNA TGTGCCAGCAGCTTAGTATCACGGGGGGATACGCAGTATTTT. Translation: CASSLVSRGDTQYF.

This clone has a handful of counts. CDR3: CASSVVGGAHSGANVLTF. CDR3 sequence (DNA): TGTGCCAGCAGTGTGGTAGGCGGTGCTCACTCTGGGGCCAACGTCCTGACTTTC. This chain uses TRBV2 with TRBJ2-6; D ambiguous. Between the trimmed V and J ends, which lost 4 bases and 0 bases, there was a span of 16 bases. There are 18 residues in the CDR3. CDR1 and CDR2 from the germline V gene are SNHLY and FYNNEI.

This clone turned up a few times. V usage is TRBV15 and J usage is TRBJ2-1; TRBD2 aligns across 9 bases. The CDR3 runs 16 residues. V dropped 1 base and J dropped 3; count of bases not matched to a gene: 4. In germline, CDR1 is LNHNV, CDR2 YYDKDF (reference sequence). This CDR3 is CATSRVETSGYNEQFF. The CDR3 DNA is TGTGCCACCAGCAGAGTAGAGACTAGCGGCTACAATGAGCAGTTCTTC.

V usage is TRBV2 and J usage is TRBJ2-7; 10 positions agree with TRBD1. This CDR3 spans 14 amino acids. Germline loops: CDR1 SNHLY, CDR2 FYNNEI. With V trimmed by 9 bases and J by 2 bases, 7 bases remained unmatched. The CDR3 region has the DNA TGTGCCAGTTGGAGGGACAGGGGTGCCTACGAGCAGTACTTC. This gives the protein CASWRDRGAYEQYF.

The gene calls are TRBV5-1 and TRBJ2-5, with TRBD2 matching 8 bases. CDR1 and CDR2 from the germline V gene are SGHRS and YFSETQ. The CDR3 runs 13 residues. V lost 3 bases to trimming and J lost 4 bases; unmatched junction nucleotides: 2. CDR3 loop: CASSWGLGETQYF. CDR3 in DNA: TGCGCCAGCAGCTGGGGACTAGGAGAGACCCAGTACTTC.

In its sample, this clone was seen a few times. The V gene is TRBV14, the J gene TRBJ2-7; D is possibly TRBD1 or TRBD2 (5 bases each). The CDR3 has 14 residues. In germline, CDR1 is SGHDN, CDR2 FVKESK. V was pared by 3 bases and J by 3 bases, with 12 bases between. Here the CDR3 DNA reads TGTGCCAGCAGCCAGGGGTGGGACGACTACGAGCAGTACTTC. It codes for CASSQGWDDYEQYF.

Only a few counts were recorded for this clone. The genes are TRBV5-5 and TRBJ1-2, with D unclear. Trimming stripped 1 base from V and 8 bases from J, with 18 bases between. The germline CDR1 and CDR2 sequences are SGHKS and YYEKEE (reference sequence). The CDR3 contains 15 residues. CDR3 nucleotide sequence: TGTGCCAGCAGCTTGCAAACATCCGACGTTTTAGGCTACACCTTC. Its translation is CASSLQTSDVLGYTF.